This T cell receptor (beta chain) emerged from a study of blood T cell repertoires in COVID-19. Overall study: The samples span acute and convalescent COVID-19 from the United States, Italy and Spain. PBMCs, B-cell-depleted T cells, or T cells were the source of the cDNA or gDNA that made up the material.

Here immunoSEQ multiplex PCR was the method, and the copy in TCRdb shows in-frame clones only, minus some. Of approximately 190,000 clones detected, about 88% appear once; the ten largest clones hold around an eighth. In regard to this clone: The sample carries other DNA sequences with the same CDR3.

Germline assignment: CDR1 SGHRS and CDR2 YFSETQ. Trimming took 4 bases from V and 0 from J, leaving 7 bases between them. This CDR3 has 14 amino acids. This rearrangement joins TRBV5-1 to TRBJ1-4; D is unresolved. The clonotype originates from a man between 25 and 39 years old with active or convalescent COVID-19. Material for sequencing was peripheral blood. The CDR3 region has the DNA TGCGCCAGCAGCCTACTCGCAACTAATGAAAAACTGTTTTTT. Translating gives CASSLLATNEKLFF.